This T cell receptor beta chain was recovered during a study of molecular identifiers for immune sequencing clone quantification. Regarding the study as a whole: Over 99% of effector molecules, but under 1% in naive cells, were held by clones with more than 20 RNA copies.

One entry per CDR3 protein results from TCRdb running MiXCR on the PCR reads. The sample holds about 630,000 distinct CDR3 sequences, roughly 25% seen once. In the case of this clonotype: The antigen is not known.

Naive CD8 T cells were sorted, and the gate applied was CD8+CD4-CCR7+CD45RA+. CDR3 length equals 15 residues. V lost 5 bases, J lost 1 base, and 6 bases stayed unmatched. Germline lookup yields CDR1 SGHNT and CDR2 YENEEA. The sample consisted of naive CD8+ T cells from blood, with Jurkat cell RNA spiked in. Regarding subset: FACS-sorted CD8+CD4-CCR7+CD45RA+ naive T cells. This TCR derives from a human donor in good health. Some libraries in this study had Jurkat cell RNA spiked in. The chain joins TRBV11-3 to TRBJ2-7; 9 bases map to TRBD1. The chain's CDR3 is CASSITGTGSYEQYF. The CDR3 DNA reads as TGTGCCAGCAGCATAACCGGGACAGGGTCCTACGAGCAGTACTTC.